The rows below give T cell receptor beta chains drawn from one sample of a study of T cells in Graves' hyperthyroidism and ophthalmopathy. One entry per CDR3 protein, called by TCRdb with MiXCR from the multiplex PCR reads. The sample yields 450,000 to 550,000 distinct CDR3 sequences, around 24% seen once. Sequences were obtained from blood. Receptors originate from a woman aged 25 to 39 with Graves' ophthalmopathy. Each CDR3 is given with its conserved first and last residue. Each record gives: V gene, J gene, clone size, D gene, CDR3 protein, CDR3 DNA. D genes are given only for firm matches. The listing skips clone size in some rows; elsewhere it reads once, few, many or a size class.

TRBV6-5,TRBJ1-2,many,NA,CASSLADPRYGYTF,TGTGCCAGCAGTTTGGCAGATCCACGCTATGGCTACACCTTC
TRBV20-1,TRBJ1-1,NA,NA,CSVQRPPVNTEAFF,TGCAGTGTACAAAGACCTCCCGTGAACACTGAAGCTTTCTTT
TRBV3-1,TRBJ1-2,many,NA,CASSQEFGNGYTF,TGTGCCAGCAGCCAAGAATTTGGGAATGGCTACACCTTC
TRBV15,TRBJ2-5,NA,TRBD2,CATSRSGGRETQYF,TGTGCCACCAGCAGAAGCGGGGGGAGGGAGACCCAGTACTTC
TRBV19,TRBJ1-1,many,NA,CASSAIRGAGNTEAFF,TGTGCCAGTAGTGCGATCCGGGGCGCGGGGAACACTGAAGCTTTCTTT
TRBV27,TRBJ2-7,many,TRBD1,CASTSLDRVYEQYF,TGTGCCAGCACCAGCCTCGACAGGGTATACGAGCAGTACTTC
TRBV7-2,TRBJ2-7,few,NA,CASSFLTPREQYF,TGTGCCAGCAGCTTCCTGACTCCGCGCGAGCAGTACTTC
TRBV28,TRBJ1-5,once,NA,CASSFLQFNQPQHF,TGTGCCAGCAGTTTCCTGCAGTTCAATCAGCCCCAGCATTTT
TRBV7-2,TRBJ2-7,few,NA,CASSLAPSRPGNEQCF,TGTGCCAGCAGCTTAGCCCCATCGCGCCCGGGGAACGAGCAGTGCTTC
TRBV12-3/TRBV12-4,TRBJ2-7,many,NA,CASSLMGTVGKEQYF,TGTGCCAGCAGTTTAATGGGGACGGTTGGAAAGGAGCAGTACTTC
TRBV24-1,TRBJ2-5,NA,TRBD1,CATSDRGGQGTETQYF,TGTGCCACCAGTGATCGGGGGGGACAGGGGACGGAGACCCAGTACTTC